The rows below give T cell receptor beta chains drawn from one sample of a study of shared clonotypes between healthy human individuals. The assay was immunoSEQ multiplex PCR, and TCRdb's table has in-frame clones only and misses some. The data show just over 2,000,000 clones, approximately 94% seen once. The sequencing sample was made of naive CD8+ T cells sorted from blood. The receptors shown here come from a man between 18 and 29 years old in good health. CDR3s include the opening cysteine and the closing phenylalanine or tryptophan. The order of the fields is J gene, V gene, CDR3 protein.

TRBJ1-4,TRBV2,CASSTWTGGVIEKLFF
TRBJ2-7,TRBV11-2,CASSWTKPPSDEQYF
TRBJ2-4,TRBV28,CASSSVASGGPLGPSNIQYF
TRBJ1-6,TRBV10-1,CASTLVQGAGDSPLHF
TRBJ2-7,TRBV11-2,CASSLDPEGVYEQYF
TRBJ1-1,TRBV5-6,CASSQGQYTEAFF
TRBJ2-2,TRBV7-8,CASSLELAGVSGELFF
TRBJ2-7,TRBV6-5,CASSFKRVSSYEQYF
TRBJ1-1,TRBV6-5,CASKPEVDTEAFF
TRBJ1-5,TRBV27,CASSPTGSQPQHF
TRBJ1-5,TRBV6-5,CASSYDRFGQPQHF
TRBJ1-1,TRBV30,CAWTAGQGNTEAFF
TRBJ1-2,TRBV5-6,CASSPESRGIYGYTF
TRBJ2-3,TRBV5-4,CASSSGLAGARGTDTQYF
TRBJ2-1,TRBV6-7,CASSYRRAGVNNEQFF